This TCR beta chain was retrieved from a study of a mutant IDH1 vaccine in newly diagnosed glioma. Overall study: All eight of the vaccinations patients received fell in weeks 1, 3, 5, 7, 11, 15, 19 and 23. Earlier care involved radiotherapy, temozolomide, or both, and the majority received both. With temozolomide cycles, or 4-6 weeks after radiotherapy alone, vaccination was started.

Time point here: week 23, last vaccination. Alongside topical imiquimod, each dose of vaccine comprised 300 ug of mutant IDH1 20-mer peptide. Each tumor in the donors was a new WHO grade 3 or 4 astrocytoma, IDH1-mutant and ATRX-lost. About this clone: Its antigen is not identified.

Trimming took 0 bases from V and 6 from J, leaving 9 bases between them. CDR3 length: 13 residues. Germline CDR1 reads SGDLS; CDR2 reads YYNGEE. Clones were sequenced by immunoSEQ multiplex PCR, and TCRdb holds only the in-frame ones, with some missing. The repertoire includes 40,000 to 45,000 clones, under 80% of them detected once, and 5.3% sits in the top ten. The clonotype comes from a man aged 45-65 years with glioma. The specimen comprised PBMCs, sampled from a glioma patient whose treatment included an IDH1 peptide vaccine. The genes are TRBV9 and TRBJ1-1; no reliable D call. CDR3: CASSVGGSPEAFF. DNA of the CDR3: TGTGCCAGCAGCGTAGGAGGAAGCCCTGAAGCTTTCTTT.